The T cell receptor (beta chain) described here comes from a study of blood T cell repertoires in COVID-19. Looking at the study overall: Material from acute and convalescent COVID-19 was sourced from the United States, Italy and Spain. In each case, the material was cDNA or gDNA derived from T cells, B-cell-depleted T cells, or PBMCs.

As originally analysed: Amplification of reference gene primers provided the estimated nucleated cell counts. Sequencing was performed with immunoSEQ multiplex PCR; in TCRdb, only in-frame clones are kept and a portion is missing. V and J calls and clone size are given by that table; D and trimming were obtained from the DNA. The sample has roughly 200,000 clones; more than 75% are singletons. V was pared by 2 bases and J by 3 bases, with 8 bases between. CDR1 and CDR2 (germline): SQVTM, ANQGSEA. The CDR3 has 13 amino acids. This chain connects TRBV29-1 to TRBJ1-5; no definite D call. Sample: peripheral blood. The sequence derives from a woman aged 80 or over with acute or convalescent COVID-19. CDR3 nucleotide sequence: TGCAGCGTTGAATTGGCTTCCAATCAGCCCCAGCATTTT. Residues: CSVELASNQPQHF.